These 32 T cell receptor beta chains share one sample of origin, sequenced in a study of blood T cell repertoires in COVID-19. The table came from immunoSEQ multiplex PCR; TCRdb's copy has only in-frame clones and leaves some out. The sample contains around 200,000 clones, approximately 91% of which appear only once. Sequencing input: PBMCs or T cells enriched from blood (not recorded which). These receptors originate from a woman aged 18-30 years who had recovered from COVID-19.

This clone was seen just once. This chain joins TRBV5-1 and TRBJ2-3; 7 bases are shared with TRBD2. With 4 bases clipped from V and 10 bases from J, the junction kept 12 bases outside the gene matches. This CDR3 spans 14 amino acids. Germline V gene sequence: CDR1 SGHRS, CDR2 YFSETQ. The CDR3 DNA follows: TGCGCCAGCAGCACGGGGGGAGACGGGATTCCGCAGTATTTT. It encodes CASSTGGDGIPQYF.

The CDR3 region is CASSHRTGGSSYEQYF. The CDR3 DNA sequence: TGTGCCAGCAGCCATCGGACAGGGGGGAGCTCCTACGAGCAGTACTTC. This sequence joins TRBV7-2 and TRBJ2-7; TRBD1 matches 10 bases. The V gene's germline CDR1 is SGHTA and CDR2 FQGNSA. V trimming: 5 bases; J trimming: 0 bases; junction bases outside the gene matches: 7. CDR3 length equals 16 residues.

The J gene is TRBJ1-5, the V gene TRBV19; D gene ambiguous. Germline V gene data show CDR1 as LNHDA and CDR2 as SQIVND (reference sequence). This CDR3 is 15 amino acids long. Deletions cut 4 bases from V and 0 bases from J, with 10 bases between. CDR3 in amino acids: CASSTPQYSNQPQHF. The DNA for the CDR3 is TGTGCCAGTAGTACTCCCCAGTATAGCAATCAGCCCCAGCATTTT.

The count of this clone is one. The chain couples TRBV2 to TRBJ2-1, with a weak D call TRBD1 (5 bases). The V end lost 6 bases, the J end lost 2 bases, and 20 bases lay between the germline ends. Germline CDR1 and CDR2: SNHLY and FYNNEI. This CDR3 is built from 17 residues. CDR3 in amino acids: CASSQSWGQEPYNEQFF. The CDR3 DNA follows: TGTGCCAGCAGCCAGTCCTGGGGCCAAGAACCCTACAATGAGCAGTTCTTC.

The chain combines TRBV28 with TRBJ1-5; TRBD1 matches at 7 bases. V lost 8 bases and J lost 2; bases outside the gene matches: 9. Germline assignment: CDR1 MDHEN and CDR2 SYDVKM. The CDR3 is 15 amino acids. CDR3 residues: CASGTAFEGNQPQHF. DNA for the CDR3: TGTGCCAGCGGGACAGCGTTTGAGGGCAATCAGCCCCAGCATTTT. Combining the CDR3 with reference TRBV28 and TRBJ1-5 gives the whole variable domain DVKVTQSSRYLVKRTGEKVFLECVQDMDHENMFWYRQDPGLGLRLIYFSYDVKMKEKGDIPEGYSVSREKKERFSLILESASTNQTSMYLCASGTAFEGNQPQHFGDGTRLSIL.

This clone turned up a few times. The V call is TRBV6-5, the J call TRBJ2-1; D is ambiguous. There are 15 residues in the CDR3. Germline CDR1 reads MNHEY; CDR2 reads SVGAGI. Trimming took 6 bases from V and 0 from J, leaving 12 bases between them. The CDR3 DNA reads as TGTGCCAGCAGCCAATCTTGGAGCTCCTACAATGAGCAGTTCTTC. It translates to CASSQSWSSYNEQFF.

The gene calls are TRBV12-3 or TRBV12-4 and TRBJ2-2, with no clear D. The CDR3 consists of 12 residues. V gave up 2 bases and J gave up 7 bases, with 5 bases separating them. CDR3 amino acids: CASSLPGGELFF. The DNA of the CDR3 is TGTGCCAGCAGTTTACCGGGCGGGGAGCTGTTTTTT.

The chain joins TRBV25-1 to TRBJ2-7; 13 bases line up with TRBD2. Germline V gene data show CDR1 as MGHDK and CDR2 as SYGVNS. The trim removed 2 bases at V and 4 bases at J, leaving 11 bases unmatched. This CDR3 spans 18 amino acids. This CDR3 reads CASSEGNKGLAGLYEQYF. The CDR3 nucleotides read TGTGCCAGCAGTGAAGGCAACAAGGGACTAGCGGGGTTATACGAGCAGTACTTC.

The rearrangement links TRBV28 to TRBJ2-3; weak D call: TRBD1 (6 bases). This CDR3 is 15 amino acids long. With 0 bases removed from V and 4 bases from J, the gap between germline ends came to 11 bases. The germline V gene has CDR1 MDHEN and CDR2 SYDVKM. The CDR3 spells CASSLWNREADTQYF. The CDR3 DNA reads TGTGCCAGCAGTTTATGGAACAGGGAAGCAGATACGCAGTATTTT.

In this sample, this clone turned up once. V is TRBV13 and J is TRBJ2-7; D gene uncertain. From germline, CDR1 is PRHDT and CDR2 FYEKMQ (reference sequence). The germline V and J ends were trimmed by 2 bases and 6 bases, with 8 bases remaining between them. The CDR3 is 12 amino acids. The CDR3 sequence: CASSLLRSEQYF. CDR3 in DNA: TGTGCCAGCAGCTTACTGCGGTCCGAGCAGTACTTC.

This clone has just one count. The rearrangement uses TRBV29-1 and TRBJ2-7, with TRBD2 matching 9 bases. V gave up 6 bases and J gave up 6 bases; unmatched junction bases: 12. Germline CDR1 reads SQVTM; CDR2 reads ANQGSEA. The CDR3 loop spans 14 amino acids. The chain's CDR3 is CSVPSGGRASEQYF. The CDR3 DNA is TGCAGCGTCCCGTCGGGCGGGAGGGCTTCCGAGCAGTACTTC.

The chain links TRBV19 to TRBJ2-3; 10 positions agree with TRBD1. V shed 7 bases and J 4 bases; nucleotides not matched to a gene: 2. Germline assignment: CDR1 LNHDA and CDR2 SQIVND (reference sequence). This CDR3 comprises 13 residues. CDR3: CASIDRGPDTQYF. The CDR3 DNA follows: TGTGCCAGTATAGACAGGGGGCCAGATACGCAGTATTTT.

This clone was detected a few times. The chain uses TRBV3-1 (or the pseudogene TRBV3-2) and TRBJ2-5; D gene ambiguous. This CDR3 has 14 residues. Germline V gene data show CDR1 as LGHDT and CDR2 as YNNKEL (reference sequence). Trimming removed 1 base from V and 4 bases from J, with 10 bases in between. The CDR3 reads CASSQADTLETQYF. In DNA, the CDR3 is TGTGCCAGCAGCCAAGCAGACACCTTAGAGACCCAGTACTTC.

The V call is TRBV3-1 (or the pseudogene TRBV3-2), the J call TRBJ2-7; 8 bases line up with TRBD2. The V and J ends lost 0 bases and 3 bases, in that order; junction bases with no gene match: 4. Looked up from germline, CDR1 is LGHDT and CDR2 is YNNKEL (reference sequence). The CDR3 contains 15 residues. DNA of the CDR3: TGTGCCAGCAGCCAAGAAGATCGGGAGGGCTACGAGCAGTACTTC. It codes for CASSQEDREGYEQYF.

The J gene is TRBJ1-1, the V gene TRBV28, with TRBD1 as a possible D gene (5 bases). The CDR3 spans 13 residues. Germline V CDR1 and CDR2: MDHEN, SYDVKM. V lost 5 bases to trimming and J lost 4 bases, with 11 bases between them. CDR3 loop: CASSGRVSTEAFF. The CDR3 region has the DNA TGTGCCAGCAGTGGCAGGGTATCCACTGAAGCTTTCTTT.

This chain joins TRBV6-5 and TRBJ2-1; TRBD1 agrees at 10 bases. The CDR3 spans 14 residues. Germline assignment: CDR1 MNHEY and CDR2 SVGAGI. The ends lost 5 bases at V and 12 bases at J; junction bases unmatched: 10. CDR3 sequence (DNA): TGTGCCAGCAGTCCCGGGACAGGGGATCGGGGGCAGTTCTTC. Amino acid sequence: CASSPGTGDRGQFF.

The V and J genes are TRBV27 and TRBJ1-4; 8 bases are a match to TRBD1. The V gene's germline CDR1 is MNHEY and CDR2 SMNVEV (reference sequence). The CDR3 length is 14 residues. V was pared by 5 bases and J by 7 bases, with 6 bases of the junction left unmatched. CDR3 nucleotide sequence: TGTGCCAGCAGTCCACAGGGGGGGACTGAAAAACTGTTTTTT. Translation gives CASSPQGGTEKLFF.

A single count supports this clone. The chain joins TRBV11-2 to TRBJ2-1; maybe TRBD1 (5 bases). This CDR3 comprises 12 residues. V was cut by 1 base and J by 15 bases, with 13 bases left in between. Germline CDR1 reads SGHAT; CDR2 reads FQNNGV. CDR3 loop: CASSLAPGNPFF. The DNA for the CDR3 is TGTGCCAGCAGCTTAGCGCCAGGGAACCCGTTCTTC.

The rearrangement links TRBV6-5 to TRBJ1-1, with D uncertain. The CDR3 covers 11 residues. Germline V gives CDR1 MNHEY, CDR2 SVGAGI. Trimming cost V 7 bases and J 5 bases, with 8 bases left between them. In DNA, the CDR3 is TGTGCCAGCATGAGAGGGACTGAAGCTTTCTTT. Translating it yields CASMRGTEAFF.

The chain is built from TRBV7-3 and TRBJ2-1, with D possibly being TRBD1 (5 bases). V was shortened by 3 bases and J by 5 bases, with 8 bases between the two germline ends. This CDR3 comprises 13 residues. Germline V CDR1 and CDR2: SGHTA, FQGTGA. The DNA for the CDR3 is TGTGCCAGCAGCTTGGTCAGGGACAATGAGCAGTTCTTC. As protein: CASSLVRDNEQFF.

The CDR3 nucleotides read TGTGCCTGGAGGCGGTGGTACAATGAGCAGTTCTTC. It translates to CAWRRWYNEQFF. V usage is TRBV30 and J usage is TRBJ2-1; D unclear. Germline V gene sequence: CDR1 GTSNPN, CDR2 SVGIG (reference sequence). The CDR3 contains 12 residues. Deletions cut 3 bases from V and 4 bases from J, with 7 bases between.

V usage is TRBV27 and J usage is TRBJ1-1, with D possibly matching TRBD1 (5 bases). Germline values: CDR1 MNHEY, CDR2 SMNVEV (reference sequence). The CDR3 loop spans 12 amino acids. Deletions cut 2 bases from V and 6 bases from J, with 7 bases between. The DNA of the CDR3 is TGTGCCAGCAGTTTACAGGGTTCTGAAGCTTTCTTT. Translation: CASSLQGSEAFF.

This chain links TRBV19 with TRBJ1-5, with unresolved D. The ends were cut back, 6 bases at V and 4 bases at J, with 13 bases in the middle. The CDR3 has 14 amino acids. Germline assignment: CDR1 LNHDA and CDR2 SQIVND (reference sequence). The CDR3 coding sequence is TGTGCCAGTAGCCCGACGGGGATGAATCAGCCCCAGCATTTT. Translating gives CASSPTGMNQPQHF.

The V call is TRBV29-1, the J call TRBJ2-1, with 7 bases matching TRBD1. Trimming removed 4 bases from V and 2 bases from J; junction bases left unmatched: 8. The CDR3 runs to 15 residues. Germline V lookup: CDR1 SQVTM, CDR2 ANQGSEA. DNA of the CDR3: TGCAGCGTTGTAGATGACAGGGTGGCCTACAATGAGCAGTTCTTC. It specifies CSVVDDRVAYNEQFF.

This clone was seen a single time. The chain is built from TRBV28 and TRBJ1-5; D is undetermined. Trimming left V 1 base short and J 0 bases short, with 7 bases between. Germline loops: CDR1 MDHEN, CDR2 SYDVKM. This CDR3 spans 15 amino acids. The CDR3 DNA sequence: TGTGCCAGCAGTTTATTTGAACTTAGCAATCAGCCCCAGCATTTT. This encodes CASSLFELSNQPQHF.

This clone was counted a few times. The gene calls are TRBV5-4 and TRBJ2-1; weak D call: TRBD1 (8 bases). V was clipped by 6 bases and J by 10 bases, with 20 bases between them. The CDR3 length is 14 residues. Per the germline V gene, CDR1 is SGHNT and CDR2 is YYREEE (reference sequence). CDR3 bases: TGTGCCAGCAAAGACATACTACAGGGGGGGGAGCAGTTCTTC. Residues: CASKDILQGGEQFF.

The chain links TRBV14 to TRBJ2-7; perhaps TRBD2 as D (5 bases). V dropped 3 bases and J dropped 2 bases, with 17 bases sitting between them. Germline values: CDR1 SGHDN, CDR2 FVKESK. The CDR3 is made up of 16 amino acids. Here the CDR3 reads CASSHLHTSDAYEQYF. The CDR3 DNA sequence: TGTGCCAGCAGCCATCTCCACACTAGTGATGCCTACGAGCAGTACTTC.

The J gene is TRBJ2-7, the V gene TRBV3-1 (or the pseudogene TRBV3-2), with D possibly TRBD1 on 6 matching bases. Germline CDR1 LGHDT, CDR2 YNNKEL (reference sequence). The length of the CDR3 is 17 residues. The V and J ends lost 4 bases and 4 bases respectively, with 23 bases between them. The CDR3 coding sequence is TGTGCCAGCAGCCCGAGTTTGACCGGGACACCCTATTACGAGCAGTACTTC. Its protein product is CASSPSLTGTPYYEQYF.

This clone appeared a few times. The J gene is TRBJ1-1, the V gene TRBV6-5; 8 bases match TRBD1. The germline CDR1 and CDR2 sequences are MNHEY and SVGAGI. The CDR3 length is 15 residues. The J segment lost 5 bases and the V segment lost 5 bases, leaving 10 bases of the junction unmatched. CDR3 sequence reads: CASSLNSGGETEAFF. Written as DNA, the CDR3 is TGTGCCAGCAGTCTGAACTCAGGGGGCGAAACTGAAGCTTTCTTT.

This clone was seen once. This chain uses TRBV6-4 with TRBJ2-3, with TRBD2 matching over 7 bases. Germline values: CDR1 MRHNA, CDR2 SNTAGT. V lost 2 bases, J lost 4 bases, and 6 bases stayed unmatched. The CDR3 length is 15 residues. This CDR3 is CASSDASGGSDTQYF. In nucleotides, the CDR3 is TGTGCCAGCAGTGACGCGTCGGGAGGTTCAGATACGCAGTATTTT.

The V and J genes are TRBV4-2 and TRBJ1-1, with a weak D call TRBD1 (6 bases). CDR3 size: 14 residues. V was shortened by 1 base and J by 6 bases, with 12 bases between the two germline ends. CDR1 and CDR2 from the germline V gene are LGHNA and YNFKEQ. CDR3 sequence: CASSQGDTGSEAFF. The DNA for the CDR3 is TGTGCCAGCAGCCAAGGGGATACAGGGTCTGAAGCTTTCTTT.

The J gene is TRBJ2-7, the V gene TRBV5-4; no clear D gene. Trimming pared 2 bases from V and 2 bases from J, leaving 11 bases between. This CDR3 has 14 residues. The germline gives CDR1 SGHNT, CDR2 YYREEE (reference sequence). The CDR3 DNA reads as TGTGCCAGCAGCTTAAATACTAATCCCTACGAGCAGTACTTC. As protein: CASSLNTNPYEQYF.